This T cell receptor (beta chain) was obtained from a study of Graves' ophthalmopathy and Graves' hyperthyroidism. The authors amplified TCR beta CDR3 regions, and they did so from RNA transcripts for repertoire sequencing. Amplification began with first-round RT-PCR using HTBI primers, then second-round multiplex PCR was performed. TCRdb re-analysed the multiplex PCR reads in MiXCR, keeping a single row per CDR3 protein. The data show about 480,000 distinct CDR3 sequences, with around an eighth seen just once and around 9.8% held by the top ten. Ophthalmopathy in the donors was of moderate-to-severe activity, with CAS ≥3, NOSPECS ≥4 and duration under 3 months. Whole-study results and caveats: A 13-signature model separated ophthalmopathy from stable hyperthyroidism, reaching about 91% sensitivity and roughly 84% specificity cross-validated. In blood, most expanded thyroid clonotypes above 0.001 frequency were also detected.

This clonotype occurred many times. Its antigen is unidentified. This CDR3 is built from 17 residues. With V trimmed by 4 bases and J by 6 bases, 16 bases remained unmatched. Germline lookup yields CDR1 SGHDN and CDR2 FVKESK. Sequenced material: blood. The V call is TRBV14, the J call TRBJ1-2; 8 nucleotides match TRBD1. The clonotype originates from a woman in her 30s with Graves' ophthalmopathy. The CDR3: CASSLNRDRLSRNGYTF. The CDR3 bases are TGTGCCAGCAGCCTCAACAGGGACAGGCTATCGAGAAATGGCTACACCTTC.